A single sample is the source of the 21 T cell receptor beta chains below, sequenced in a study of T cells in localized non-small cell lung cancer. Clones were sequenced by immunoSEQ multiplex PCR, and TCRdb holds only the in-frame ones, with some missing. The table records 38,000 or so clones, 86% of them present only once. The input for sequencing was peripheral blood mononuclear cells, taken before any cancer treatment. The receptor source for this set is a male donor aged 60 or over with stage II lung adenocarcinoma.

This clone was recorded once. The CDR3 nucleotides read TGTGCCAGCAGCTTAAACAGCTATGGCTACACCTTC. Translated, it gives CASSLNSYGYTF. This chain links TRBV7-2 with TRBJ1-2; D is ambiguous. CDR3 length equals 12 residues. The germline V gene encodes CDR1 SGHTA and CDR2 FQGNSA. V was shortened by 2 bases and J by 4 bases, with 5 bases between the two germline ends.

The chain links TRBV7-6 to TRBJ1-5, with 8 bases identical to TRBD1. Germline V gene sequence: CDR1 SGHVS, CDR2 FNYEAQ. CDR3 length: 15 amino acids. Unmatched junction bases numbered 6, after V lost 1 base and J lost 7 bases. CDR3 protein: CASSLGGQGIQPQHF. For the CDR3, the DNA is TGTGCCAGCAGCTTAGGAGGACAGGGCATCCAGCCCCAGCATTTT.

The chain combines TRBV5-6 with TRBJ2-7; possibly TRBD2 for D (5 bases). Germline loops: CDR1 SGHDT, CDR2 YYEEEE. The CDR3 runs to 14 residues. V was clipped by 3 bases and J by 6 bases, with 16 bases between them. Written as DNA, the CDR3 is TGTGCCAGCAGCTCATCTCTTATAGGGAGCGAGCAGTACTTC. Amino acid sequence: CASSSSLIGSEQYF. The full variable domain, completed using reference TRBV5-6 and TRBJ2-7, is DAGVTQSPTHLIKTRGQQVTLRCSPKSGHDTVSWYQQALGQGPQFIFQYYEEEERQRGNFPDRFSGHQFPNYSSELNVNALLLGDSALYLCASSSSLIGSEQYFGPGTRLTVT.

This clone was seen a single time. The V call is TRBV6-5, the J call TRBJ1-2; TRBD1 is a possible D gene (6 bases). This CDR3 spans 13 amino acids. Germline V gives CDR1 MNHEY, CDR2 SVGAGI. Trimming pared 8 bases from V and 4 bases from J, leaving 14 bases between. The CDR3 bases are TGTGCCAGCGGGACACCCTCCCCCTATGGCTACACCTTC. Protein: CASGTPSPYGYTF.

The J gene is TRBJ2-2, the V gene TRBV4-2, with 7 positions matching TRBD1. Trimming removed 4 bases from V and 0 bases from J; junction bases left unmatched: 2. Germline V gene data show CDR1 as LGHNA and CDR2 as YNFKEQ. The CDR3 contains 15 residues. The DNA of the CDR3 is TGTGCCAGCAGCCCTGGACAGGCGAACACCGGGGAGCTGTTTTTT. Translation: CASSPGQANTGELFF.

The chain uses TRBV19 and TRBJ2-7; 10 positions match TRBD2. The CDR3 runs to 15 residues. Trimming at V came to 6 bases and at J to 7 bases, leaving 12 bases not matched to a gene. Germline V gives CDR1 LNHDA, CDR2 SQIVND (reference sequence). The CDR3 bases are TGTGCCAGTAGCGCAAGCCTAGCGGGAGAACGGGAGCAGTACTTC. Translating it yields CASSASLAGEREQYF.

This chain uses TRBV7-2 with TRBJ1-1, with 8 positions matching TRBD1. CDR3 length equals 13 residues. V gave up 0 bases and J gave up 10 bases; unmatched junction bases: 4. Germline V gene sequence: CDR1 SGHTA, CDR2 FQGNSA. The CDR3 loop reads CASSLAGTGVAFF. As DNA, the CDR3 is TGTGCCAGCAGCTTAGCGGGGACAGGAGTAGCTTTCTTT.

This chain joins TRBV11-2 and TRBJ1-4, with D hard to call. Looked up from germline, CDR1 is SGHAT and CDR2 is FQNNGV. The V gene lost 5 bases and the J gene lost 4 bases, with 14 bases spanning the gap. This CDR3 spans 15 amino acids. CDR3 in amino acids: CASSPGSGFNEKLFF. DNA of the CDR3: TGTGCCAGCAGCCCCGGATCGGGGTTTAATGAAAAACTGTTTTTT. The full variable domain, in which reference TRBV11-2 and TRBJ1-4 provide the parts outside the CDR3, is EAGVAQSPRYKIIEKRQSVAFWCNPISGHATLYWYQQILGQGPKLLIQFQNNGVVDDSQLPKDRFSAERLKGVDSTLKIQPAKLEDSAVYLCASSPGSGFNEKLFFGSGTQLSVL.

The rearrangement links TRBV6-1 to TRBJ1-2, with D maybe TRBD1 (5 bases). The CDR3 runs 14 residues. Germline values: CDR1 MNHNS, CDR2 SASEGT. With 7 bases removed from V and 0 bases from J, the gap between germline ends came to 12 bases. The CDR3 sequence is CASTGDGSNYGYTF. CDR3 in DNA: TGTGCCAGCACTGGGGACGGATCTAACTATGGCTACACCTTC.

The chain combines TRBV11-2 with TRBJ2-7; D possibly corresponds to TRBD2 (5 bases). This CDR3 has 12 residues. Germline CDR1 reads SGHAT; CDR2 reads FQNNGV. V gave up 10 bases and J gave up 1 base, with 11 bases separating them. The CDR3 DNA is TGTGCCACCAGTAGGGAGTCCTACGAGCAGTACTTC. Protein sequence: CATSRESYEQYF.

The chain employs TRBV19 and TRBJ2-1; 9 bases agree with TRBD1. The germline V gene encodes CDR1 LNHDA and CDR2 SQIVND (reference sequence). J was trimmed by 3 bases and V by 3 bases; bases with no gene match: 3. The CDR3 runs 15 residues. The CDR3 sequence is CASSMTGGGYNEQFF. CDR3 sequence (DNA): TGTGCCAGTAGTATGACAGGGGGAGGCTACAATGAGCAGTTCTTC.

V and J are TRBV5-4 and TRBJ2-5; perhaps TRBD2 as D (6 bases). Trimming cost V 0 bases and J 2 bases, with 11 bases left between them. The CDR3 loop spans 15 amino acids. In germline, CDR1 is SGHNT, CDR2 YYREEE (reference sequence). CDR3 sequence reads: CASSLDSSGQETQYF. The CDR3 coding sequence is TGTGCCAGCAGCTTGGATAGTAGCGGACAAGAGACCCAGTACTTC.

V is TRBV7-9 and J is TRBJ2-1; D not resolved. Germline values: CDR1 SEHNR, CDR2 FQNEAQ (reference sequence). This CDR3 is built from 14 residues. The V end lost 4 bases, the J end lost 3 bases, and 10 bases lay between the germline ends. The CDR3 DNA reads as TGTGCCAGCAGCTCCTCGCAGAGCTACAATGAGCAGTTCTTC. Its protein product is CASSSSQSYNEQFF.

Points on this clone: This specimen includes other DNA sequences encoding the same CDR3. The chain recombines TRBV28 with TRBJ1-1; possibly TRBD1 for D (6 bases). CDR1 and CDR2 from the germline V gene are MDHEN and SYDVKM. With 7 bases removed from V and 10 bases from J, the gap between germline ends came to 25 bases. The CDR3 extends over 15 amino acids. The CDR3: CASTPGGAEDVGAFF. The CDR3 DNA reads TGTGCCAGCACCCCGGGGGGGGCTGAGGACGTAGGAGCTTTCTTT.

V and J are TRBV2 and TRBJ1-3; D unresolved. Germline V gene data show CDR1 as SNHLY and CDR2 as FYNNEI. CDR3 length equals 14 residues. Trimming took 3 bases from V and 4 from J, leaving 10 bases between them. This CDR3 reads CASSESAGGNTIYF. The CDR3 nucleotides are TGTGCCAGCAGTGAGAGTGCGGGAGGAAACACCATATATTTT.

CDR3 DNA: TGTGCCAGCAGCCCCCAAGCTGTGGGCTACACCGGGGAGCTGTTTTTT. As protein: CASSPQAVGYTGELFF. The chain joins TRBV9 to TRBJ2-2; D gene uncertain. Between the trimmed V and J ends, which lost 4 bases and 3 bases, there was a span of 16 bases. The germline V gene encodes CDR1 SGDLS and CDR2 YYNGEE. The CDR3 is 16 residues long.

This clone turned up a few times. The chain is built from TRBV18 and TRBJ1-1, with D tentatively TRBD1 (5 bases). This CDR3 comprises 14 residues. CDR1 KGHSH and CDR2 LQKENI come from the germline V gene. V lost 3 bases and J lost 5, with 13 bases in between. The CDR3 DNA reads TGTGCCAGCTCACCGAATCAGGGTCGGACTGAAGCTTTCTTT. Its protein is CASSPNQGRTEAFF. The full variable domain, completed using reference TRBV18 and TRBJ1-1, is NAGVMQNPRHLVRRRGQEARLRCSPMKGHSHVYWYRQLPEEGLKFMVYLQKENIIDESGMPKERFSAEFPKEGPSILRIQQVVRGDSAAYFCASSPNQGRTEAFFGQGTRLTVV.

V is TRBV5-1 and J is TRBJ1-2; possible D gene TRBD1, 5 bases. The length of the CDR3 is 14 residues. Germline V CDR1 and CDR2: SGHRS, YFSETQ. V lost 2 bases to trimming and J lost 3 bases, with 11 bases between them. CDR3 DNA: TGCGCCAGCAGCTTAAGTGGCAGGGACTATGGCTACACCTTC. Its translation: CASSLSGRDYGYTF.

The gene calls are TRBV28 and TRBJ1-2; no clear D gene. V lost 4 bases to trimming and J lost 1 base, with 7 bases between them. There are 13 residues in the CDR3. Per germline, CDR1 MDHEN and CDR2 SYDVKM. The CDR3 reads CASSSALNYGYTF. The CDR3 DNA is TGTGCCAGCAGTTCAGCCCTTAACTATGGCTACACCTTC.

The chain combines TRBV7-6 with TRBJ1-3; D is perhaps TRBD1 (6 bases). V lost 1 base to trimming and J lost 5 bases, with 12 bases between them. From germline, CDR1 is SGHVS and CDR2 FNYEAQ. The CDR3 length is 15 residues. CDR3 sequence (DNA): TGTGCCAGCAGCTTAGAAACAGGGAGGAGAAACACCATATATTTT. It codes for CASSLETGRRNTIYF.

The chain is built from TRBV30 and TRBJ2-1, with unresolved D. The CDR3 is made up of 16 amino acids. The germline CDR1 and CDR2 sequences are GTSNPN and SVGIG (reference sequence). The V and J ends lost 0 bases and 0 bases respectively, with 12 bases between them. The CDR3 sequence is CAWSVLVHSSYNEQFF. The CDR3 DNA follows: TGTGCCTGGAGTGTACTTGTCCATAGCTCCTACAATGAGCAGTTCTTC.